This entry lists 10 T cell receptor beta chains sequenced from one sample in a study of CD8 T cells in Susac syndrome. Reverse transcription used 0.5 to 1 ug RNA and random hexamers. TCRdb called the immunoSEQ multiplex PCR reads again in MiXCR, with one record for every CDR3 protein. This sample has about 69,000 distinct CDR3 sequences, with 90% to 95% found just once. Material for sequencing was CD8+ T cells from PBMCs. The receptors stem from a human donor with multiple sclerosis.

CDR3 in amino acids: CASSLQGVGSPLHF. The CDR3, as DNA: TGTGCCAGCAGTCTCCAGGGGGTTGGTTCACCCCTCCACTTT. The rearrangement uses TRBV28 and TRBJ1-6; 7 bases align to TRBD1. Germline trimming cut 5 bases from V and 9 bases from J; bases unmatched to any gene: 7. This CDR3 contains 14 residues. Germline V lookup: CDR1 MDHEN, CDR2 SYDVKM.

The rearrangement joins TRBV2 to TRBJ1-5, with D possibly being TRBD1 (6 bases). CDR1 and CDR2 from the germline V gene are SNHLY and FYNNEI. V lost 2 bases and J 3 bases, leaving 11 bases between the germline ends. This CDR3 contains 15 residues. The CDR3 DNA reads TGTGCCAGCAGTGAAATAGGGGGTACCAATCAGCCCCAGCATTTT. Its translation is CASSEIGGTNQPQHF.

The V gene is TRBV27, the J gene TRBJ2-1, with 11 bases that match TRBD2. V trimming: 4 bases; J trimming: 6 bases; junction bases outside the gene matches: 5. The CDR3 has 15 amino acids. CDR1 and CDR2 from the germline V gene are MNHEY and SMNVEV (reference sequence). The CDR3 here is CASSSSGLAGNEQFF. The CDR3 DNA follows: TGTGCCAGCAGTTCCTCTGGACTAGCGGGCAATGAGCAGTTCTTC.

The chain combines TRBV27 with TRBJ1-5; TRBD1 aligns across 8 bases. In germline, CDR1 is MNHEY, CDR2 SMNVEV (reference sequence). CDR3 size: 14 residues. The junction had 5 bases not matched to a gene; V was cut back by 4 bases and J by 6 bases. CDR3 amino acids: CASSWTGYGQPQHF. CDR3 coding DNA: TGTGCCAGCAGTTGGACAGGGTATGGTCAGCCCCAGCATTTT.

J is TRBJ1-2 and V is TRBV13; D gene unclear. Germline-derived CDR1 and CDR2 are PRHDT and FYEKMQ (reference sequence). The CDR3 sequence is 12 residues long. V dropped 4 bases and J dropped 3 bases, with 6 bases sitting between them. This chain's CDR3 is CASSSRHYGYTF. CDR3 coding DNA: TGTGCCAGCAGCTCCCGGCACTATGGCTACACCTTC.

The CDR3 coding sequence is TGTGCCAGCAGTTACGAGGAGGGGGGTTACAATGAGCAGTTCTTC. It translates to CASSYEEGGYNEQFF. The chain carries TRBV6-2 or TRBV6-3 and TRBJ2-1; D possibly uses TRBD1 or TRBD2 (6 bases each). The CDR3 is 15 amino acids. CDR1 is MNHEY and CDR2 is SVGEGT in the germline V gene. V was clipped by 2 bases and J by 4 bases, with 12 bases between them.

Regarding this clonotype: The junction and the germline gene differ at one end; a read error may be behind it. V is TRBV12-3 or TRBV12-4 and J is TRBJ2-1, with 11 positions matching TRBD2. CDR3 length equals 14 residues. The CDR3: CASSLAGGRNEQFF. The DNA of the CDR3 is TGTGCCAGCAGTCTAGCGGGAGGAAGGAATGAGCAGTTCTTC.

This sequence joins TRBV6-2 or TRBV6-3 and TRBJ1-1; D ambiguous. CDR1 is MNHEY, CDR2 SVGEGT, per germline. V was trimmed by 8 bases and J by 8 bases, leaving 24 bases between them. The CDR3 spans 15 residues. In DNA form, the CDR3 reads TGTGCCAGCGTGACGGCCGGCAGCCCCAATTTCGAAGCTTTCTTT. Residues: CASVTAGSPNFEAFF.

The chain recombines TRBV7-2 with TRBJ2-4; 7 bases match TRBD1. Trimming removed 4 bases from V and 8 bases from J; junction bases left unmatched: 8. CDR1 is SGHTA, CDR2 FQGNSA, per germline. The CDR3 runs 14 residues. CDR3 sequence (DNA): TGTGCCAGCAGCTCCCTGAGGGGGCGAGACATTCAGTACTTC. It codes for CASSSLRGRDIQYF.

DNA of the CDR3: TGTGCCAGCAGTCGACAAGGCTTGAACACTGAAGCTTTCTTT. Residues: CASSRQGLNTEAFF. V usage is TRBV27 and J usage is TRBJ1-1; D is unresolved. The germline gives CDR1 MNHEY, CDR2 SMNVEV (reference sequence). The CDR3 runs to 14 residues. V was pared by 5 bases and J by 0 bases, with 10 bases between.